The clone carrying this TCR beta chain came up many times. The antigen remains unidentified. This CDR3 comprises 15 residues. The germline V and J ends were trimmed by 1 base and 4 bases, with 11 bases remaining between them. The germline gives CDR1 MDHEN, CDR2 SYDVKM. The data stem from a study of T cells in Graves' hyperthyroidism and ophthalmopathy. General study results and limits: From stable hyperthyroidism, ophthalmopathy was separated by a 13 V-J model.

It was RNA transcripts that yielded the amplified TCR beta CDR3 regions. Primed by the HTBI set, a first-round RT-PCR was run on the TCR CDR3. TCRdb passed the multiplex PCR reads through MiXCR, listing each CDR3 protein once. The sample lists more than 500,000 distinct CDR3 sequences, about a sixth seen once, with 3.8% in the top ten. The sample was blood. The chain recombines TRBV28 with TRBJ1-5; TRBD1 is a possible D gene (5 bases). This clonotype was obtained from a woman in her 30s with Graves' hyperthyroidism. The CDR3 spells CASSLLGTENQPQHF. CDR3 in DNA: TGTGCCAGCAGTTTATTGGGGACGGAGAATCAGCCCCAGCATTTT. The full variable domain, its missing parts supplied by reference TRBV28 and TRBJ1-5, is DVKVTQSSRYLVKRTGEKVFLECVQDMDHENMFWYRQDPGLGLRLIYFSYDVKMKEKGDIPEGYSVSREKKERFSLILESASTNQTSMYLCASSLLGTENQPQHFGDGTRLSIL.